The 29 T cell receptor beta chains listed next were all sequenced from one sample in a study of T cell changes during pregnancy in multiple sclerosis. The assay was immunoSEQ multiplex PCR, and TCRdb's table has in-frame clones only and misses some. The table includes about 92,000 clones, about 92% detected once. The input for sequencing was peripheral blood, taken in the first trimester of pregnancy. All receptors come from a female donor with multiple sclerosis, enrolled in a pregnancy study.

The CDR3 is CASSSSGWGRGNTIYF. Written as DNA, the CDR3 is TGTGCCAGCAGCTCTTCCGGCTGGGGGCGAGGAAACACCATATATTTT. V gene TRBV7-6 combines with J gene TRBJ1-3; maybe TRBD1 (6 bases). Per germline, CDR1 SGHVS and CDR2 FNYEAQ. This CDR3 has 16 residues. The germline V and J ends were trimmed by 4 bases and 4 bases, with 17 bases remaining between them.

This chain links TRBV5-4 with TRBJ2-3; possible D gene TRBD2, 5 bases. The CDR3 is made up of 13 amino acids. CDR1 and CDR2 (germline): SGHNT, YYREEE (reference sequence). Deletions cut 4 bases from V and 4 bases from J, with 10 bases between. The CDR3 bases are TGTGCCAGCAGCCGAGGAGGCCCAGATACGCAGTATTTT. Residues: CASSRGGPDTQYF.

J is TRBJ2-6 and V is TRBV5-1, with a weak D call TRBD2 (6 bases). The CDR3 loop spans 15 amino acids. Germline lookup yields CDR1 SGHRS and CDR2 YFSETQ. Trimming pared 4 bases from V and 1 base from J, leaving 9 bases between. Written as DNA, the CDR3 is TGCGCCAGCAGCCTCGCGGGATCTGGGGCCAACGTCCTGACTTTC. Translating gives CASSLAGSGANVLTF.

The rearrangement links TRBV2 to TRBJ2-7; D is undetermined. Germline V lookup: CDR1 SNHLY, CDR2 FYNNEI. Deletions cut 4 bases from V and 0 bases from J, with 4 bases between. CDR3 size: 12 residues. DNA of the CDR3: TGTGCCAGCAGTGCAGGCTCCTACGAGCAGTACTTC. This translates into CASSAGSYEQYF.

The chain joins TRBV7-9 to TRBJ2-3; 8 nucleotides line up with TRBD1. Germline CDR1 reads SEHNR; CDR2 reads FQNEAQ (reference sequence). V lost 10 bases, J lost 0 bases, and 3 bases stayed unmatched. The CDR3 covers 13 residues. This CDR3 reads CATRDRSTDTQYF. In nucleotides, the CDR3 is TGTGCCACCAGGGACAGGAGCACAGATACGCAGTATTTT.

This clone was observed once. The CDR3 sequence: CASSRGVSTDTQYF. Here the CDR3 DNA reads TGTGCCAGCAGTCGCGGTGTTAGCACAGATACGCAGTATTTT. The chain uses TRBV5-6 and TRBJ2-3; D not resolved. V was cut by 5 bases and J by 0 bases, with 10 bases left in between. The CDR3 runs to 14 residues. Per germline, CDR1 SGHDT and CDR2 YYEEEE.

V is TRBV5-1 and J is TRBJ1-2; TRBD1 matches 7 bases. Trimming at V came to 4 bases and at J to 3 bases, leaving 6 bases not matched to a gene. The length of the CDR3 is 14 residues. CDR1 and CDR2 from the germline V gene are SGHRS and YFSETQ. CDR3 bases: TGCGCCAGCAGCATACAACAGGGGTACTATGGCTACACCTTC. The encoded protein is CASSIQQGYYGYTF.

The V and J genes are TRBV19 and TRBJ1-2, with D hard to call. The germline V and J ends were trimmed by 10 bases and 7 bases, with 13 bases remaining between them. Germline lookup yields CDR1 LNHDA and CDR2 SQIVND (reference sequence). There are 11 residues in the CDR3. Written as DNA, the CDR3 is TGTGCCACTAGGGCCCCGGGTGGCTACACCTTC. Translation gives CATRAPGGYTF.

J is TRBJ1-3 and V is TRBV6-5, with 9 bases lining up with TRBD1. Trimming took 6 bases from V and 4 from J; bases not matched to a gene: 7. Germline V gene sequence: CDR1 MNHEY, CDR2 SVGAGI. The CDR3 contains 15 residues. CDR3 residues: CASSWDRAAGNTIYF. CDR3 coding DNA: TGTGCCAGCAGCTGGGACAGGGCAGCAGGAAACACCATATATTTT.

The V gene is TRBV4-1, the J gene TRBJ1-2; 8 nucleotides align to TRBD1. CDR1 MGHRA and CDR2 YSYEKL come from the germline V gene. This CDR3 has 19 residues. The V and J ends lost 8 bases and 0 bases, in that order; junction bases with no gene match: 20. The CDR3 loop is CASRTGTVNPFLTNYGYTF. The CDR3 DNA follows: TGCGCCAGCCGGACAGGGACCGTTAATCCCTTCTTGACTAACTATGGCTACACCTTC.

The genes are TRBV30 and TRBJ1-3; the D is unclear. CDR3 length equals 14 residues. V was shortened by 1 base and J by 0 bases, with 7 bases between the two germline ends. Per germline, CDR1 GTSNPN and CDR2 SVGIG (reference sequence). CDR3 region: CAWSGGVSGNTIYF. DNA for the CDR3: TGTGCCTGGAGTGGCGGGGTCTCTGGAAACACCATATATTTT.

CDR3 sequence reads: CASSVSGTDYEQYF. In nucleotides, the CDR3 is TGTGCCAGTAGTGTCTCCGGGACAGACTACGAGCAGTACTTC. The J gene is TRBJ2-7, the V gene TRBV19; 7 bases map to TRBD1. V shed 5 bases, J shed 3 bases, and the junction held 7 bases outside the gene matches. From germline, CDR1 is LNHDA and CDR2 SQIVND (reference sequence). The length of the CDR3 is 14 residues.

The chain uses TRBV5-1 and TRBJ2-3; 8 nucleotides match TRBD2. In germline, CDR1 is SGHRS, CDR2 YFSETQ. The CDR3 sequence is 15 residues long. Trimming at V came to 0 bases and at J to 2 bases, leaving 2 bases not matched to a gene. The CDR3 DNA reads as TGCGCCAGCAGCTTGGTTAGCGGGACCACAGATACGCAGTATTTT. Translated, it gives CASSLVSGTTDTQYF.

CDR3 loop: CASSFQSGTGTDTQYF. DNA of the CDR3: TGTGCCAGCAGCTTCCAATCCGGGACAGGTACAGATACGCAGTATTTT. The chain carries TRBV11-2 and TRBJ2-3; TRBD1 matches at 8 bases. The junction had 8 bases not matched to a gene; V was cut back by 3 bases and J by 3 bases. Germline loops: CDR1 SGHAT, CDR2 FQNNGV. This CDR3 has 16 residues. Variable domain in full (rest from reference TRBV11-2 and TRBJ2-3): EAGVAQSPRYKIIEKRQSVAFWCNPISGHATLYWYQQILGQGPKLLIQFQNNGVVDDSQLPKDRFSAERLKGVDSTLKIQPAKLEDSAVYLCASSFQSGTGTDTQYFGPGTRLTVL.

This chain links TRBV9 with TRBJ2-2; D is unresolved. CDR3 length: 14 amino acids. Germline loops: CDR1 SGDLS, CDR2 YYNGEE. V shed 6 bases and J shed 1 base, with 10 bases lying between them. CDR3: CASNKERNTGELFF. The CDR3 nucleotides read TGTGCCAGCAACAAAGAAAGGAACACCGGGGAGCTGTTTTTT.

The rearrangement links TRBV28 to TRBJ2-7; no definite D call. Germline V CDR1 and CDR2: MDHEN, SYDVKM. V was clipped by 2 bases and J by 1 base, with 12 bases between them. The CDR3 extends over 15 amino acids. CDR3 bases: TGTGCCAGCAGTTTAGAAAAAGCTTCGTCCTACGAGCAGTACTTC. Amino acid sequence: CASSLEKASSYEQYF. The entire variable domain, with the rest obtained from reference TRBV28 and TRBJ2-7, is as follows: DVKVTQSSRYLVKRTGEKVFLECVQDMDHENMFWYRQDPGLGLRLIYFSYDVKMKEKGDIPEGYSVSREKKERFSLILESASTNQTSMYLCASSLEKASSYEQYFGPGTRLTVT.

The chain links TRBV7-8 to TRBJ2-1; perhaps TRBD2 as D (6 bases). The V gene's germline CDR1 is SGHVS and CDR2 FQNEAQ. V was shortened by 3 bases and J by 4 bases, with 16 bases between the two germline ends. The CDR3 covers 16 residues. CDR3 amino acids: CASSFRSSANYNEQFF. The CDR3 nucleotides are TGTGCCAGCAGCTTCCGGTCTAGCGCCAATTACAATGAGCAGTTCTTC.

This clone was counted between two and nine times. V is TRBV5-6 and J is TRBJ2-7, with D uncertain. Germline CDR1 and CDR2: SGHDT and YYEEEE. The CDR3 contains 12 residues. The germline V and J ends were trimmed by 2 bases and 2 bases, with 5 bases remaining between them. This chain's CDR3 is CASSFQAYEQYF. CDR3 nucleotide sequence: TGTGCCAGCAGCTTCCAGGCCTACGAGCAGTACTTC.

The CDR3 DNA follows: TGTGCCAGCAGTCCCCGAGGACAGGGGTCCTACGAGCAGTACTTC. Translating gives CASSPRGQGSYEQYF. The rearrangement links TRBV6-5 to TRBJ2-7, with TRBD1 matching 9 bases. The ends lost 5 bases at V and 1 base at J; junction bases unmatched: 6. Germline-derived CDR1 and CDR2 are MNHEY and SVGAGI. The CDR3 totals 15 residues.

This chain links TRBV7-9 with TRBJ2-1; TRBD2 agrees at 8 bases. Germline CDR1 reads SEHNR; CDR2 reads FQNEAQ (reference sequence). The CDR3 covers 15 residues. Trimming at V came to 5 bases and at J to 7 bases, leaving 10 bases not matched to a gene. Written as DNA, the CDR3 is TGTGCCAGCAGCCCTCGGGGGGGTTTTAGAAATGAGCAGTTCTTC. It encodes CASSPRGGFRNEQFF.

The V and J genes are TRBV7-8 and TRBJ1-4, with 8 bases aligning to TRBD1. With 3 bases clipped from V and 7 bases from J, the junction kept 7 bases outside the gene matches. The CDR3 consists of 15 residues. Per the germline V gene, CDR1 is SGHVS and CDR2 is FQNEAQ. The CDR3 here is CASSFGQGRSEKLFF. The CDR3 region has the DNA TGTGCCAGCAGCTTCGGACAGGGTAGGAGTGAAAAACTGTTTTTT.

The count of this clone is one. This rearrangement joins TRBV11-2 to TRBJ2-7; a possible D gene is TRBD1 (6 bases). Per the germline V gene, CDR1 is SGHAT and CDR2 is FQNNGV. The ends were cut back, 3 bases at V and 4 bases at J, with 22 bases in the middle. The CDR3 has 17 amino acids. This chain's CDR3 is CASSLSQSVRGSYEQYF. For the CDR3, the DNA is TGTGCCAGCAGCTTGTCTCAATCGGTCAGGGGTAGTTACGAGCAGTACTTC.

The CDR3 region is CASKVNPEGTQYF. The CDR3 DNA is TGTGCCAGTAAGGTCAACCCGGAGGGGACCCAGTACTTC. The chain links TRBV19 to TRBJ2-5, with a possible D match to TRBD2 (6 bases). The V and J ends lost 7 bases and 7 bases respectively, with 16 bases between them. The CDR3 sequence is 13 residues long. Germline V gene sequence: CDR1 LNHDA, CDR2 SQIVND (reference sequence).

CDR3 nucleotide sequence: TGTGCCAGCAGCTTAGTCGACAGGGGTGGCCACGAGCAGTACTTC. Encoded protein: CASSLVDRGGHEQYF. The chain combines TRBV5-6 with TRBJ2-7, with 8 bases lining up with TRBD1. The V gene's germline CDR1 is SGHDT and CDR2 YYEEEE. The CDR3 length is 15 residues. Trimming took 2 bases from V and 5 from J; bases not matched to a gene: 9.

This clone came up once. The chain uses TRBV5-6 and TRBJ2-1, with D possibly TRBD1 on 5 matching bases. This CDR3 is 11 amino acids long. V was clipped by 4 bases and J by 10 bases, with 9 bases between them. The germline gives CDR1 SGHDT, CDR2 YYEEEE. CDR3: CASSISGEQFF. Here the CDR3 DNA reads TGTGCCAGCAGCATTTCAGGGGAGCAGTTCTTC.

The chain links TRBV18 to TRBJ1-2; perhaps TRBD1 as D (5 bases). Germline loops: CDR1 KGHSH, CDR2 LQKENI. V was shortened by 5 bases and J by 8 bases, with 12 bases between the two germline ends. The CDR3 runs to 12 residues. The CDR3 is CASSSQGTGYTF. The CDR3 region has the DNA TGTGCCAGCTCATCCCAGGGTACCGGCTACACCTTC.

The chain has TRBV7-9 and TRBJ2-1; 10 nucleotides agree with TRBD1. Germline V gene lookup returns CDR1 SEHNR and CDR2 FQNEAQ (reference sequence). The CDR3 covers 15 residues. The J segment lost 5 bases and the V segment lost 5 bases, leaving 6 bases of the junction unmatched. The CDR3 region has the DNA TGTGCCAGCAGCCACCCGGGACAGGGGAACAATGAGCAGTTCTTC. Its protein product is CASSHPGQGNNEQFF.

This clone has only one observation. The CDR3: CASSQANEQYF. CDR3 nucleotides: TGTGCCAGCAGCCAGGCAAACGAGCAGTACTTC. The gene calls are TRBV6-6 and TRBJ2-7; D is undetermined. With 6 bases removed from V and 5 bases from J, the gap between germline ends came to 8 bases. Germline CDR1 MNHNY, CDR2 SVGAGI (reference sequence). This CDR3 region has 11 residues.

V usage is TRBV6-5 and J usage is TRBJ1-1; TRBD1 matches 9 bases. The CDR3 is 14 residues long. Trimming took 2 bases from V and 6 from J; bases not matched to a gene: 4. Germline V gives CDR1 MNHEY, CDR2 SVGAGI. This chain's CDR3 is CASSYRGQGPEAFF. CDR3 sequence (DNA): TGTGCCAGCAGTTACCGGGGACAGGGCCCTGAAGCTTTCTTT.